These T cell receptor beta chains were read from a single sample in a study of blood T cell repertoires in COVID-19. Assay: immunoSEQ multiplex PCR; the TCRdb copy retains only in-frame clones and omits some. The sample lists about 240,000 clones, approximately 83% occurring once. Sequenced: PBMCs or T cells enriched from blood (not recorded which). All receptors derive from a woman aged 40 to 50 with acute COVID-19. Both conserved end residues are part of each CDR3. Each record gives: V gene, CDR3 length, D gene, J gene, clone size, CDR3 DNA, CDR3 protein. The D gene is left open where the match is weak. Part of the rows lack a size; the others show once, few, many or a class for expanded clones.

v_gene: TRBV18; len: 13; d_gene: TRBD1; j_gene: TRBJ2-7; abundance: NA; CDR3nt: TGTGCCAGCTCACCGGGACAGGAGACCGAGCAGTACTTC; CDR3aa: CASSPGQETEQYF
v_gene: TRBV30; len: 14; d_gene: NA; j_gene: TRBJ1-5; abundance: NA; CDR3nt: TGTGCCTGGAGACAGGGTAAGGGCAATCAGCCCCAGCATTTT; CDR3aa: CAWRQGKGNQPQHF
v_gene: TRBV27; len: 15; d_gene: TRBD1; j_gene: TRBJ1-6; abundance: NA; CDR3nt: TGTGCCAGCAGTGAGACCGGGACAGGGGTTTCACCCCTCCACTTT; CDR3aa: CASSETGTGVSPLHF
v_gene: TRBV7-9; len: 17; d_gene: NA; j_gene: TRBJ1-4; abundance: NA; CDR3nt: TGTGCCAGCAGCTTAGCGGGGACGGGGAGGGCGCAAGAAAAACTGTTTTTT; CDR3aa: CASSLAGTGRAQEKLFF
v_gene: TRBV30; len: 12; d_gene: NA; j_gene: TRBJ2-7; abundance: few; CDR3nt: TGTGCCTGGAGTTCAGTTGCCTACGAGCAGTACTTC; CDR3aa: CAWSSVAYEQYF
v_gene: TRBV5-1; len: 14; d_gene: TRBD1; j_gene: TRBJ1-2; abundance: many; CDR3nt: TGCGCCAGCAGCTTCGGGACAGGGAGTTCTGGCTACACCTTC; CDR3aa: CASSFGTGSSGYTF
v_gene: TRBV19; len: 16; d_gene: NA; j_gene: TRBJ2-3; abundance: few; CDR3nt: TGTGCCAGTAGTATAAGCGGGTCCCTGGGGACAGATACGCAGTATTTT; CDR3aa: CASSISGSLGTDTQYF
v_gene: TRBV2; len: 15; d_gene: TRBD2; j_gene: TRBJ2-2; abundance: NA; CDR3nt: TGTGCCAGCAGTGAAAGTACTAGCGGAACCGGGGAGCTGTTTTTT; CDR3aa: CASSESTSGTGELFF
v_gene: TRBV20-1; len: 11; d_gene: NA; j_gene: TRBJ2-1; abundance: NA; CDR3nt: TGCAGTGCTAACAGGGCCAATGAGCAGTTCTTC; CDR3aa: CSANRANEQFF
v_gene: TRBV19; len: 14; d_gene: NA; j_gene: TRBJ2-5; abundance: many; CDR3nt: TGTGCCAGTAGTGGTTTGACTCGACCGGAGACCCAGTACTTC; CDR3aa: CASSGLTRPETQYF
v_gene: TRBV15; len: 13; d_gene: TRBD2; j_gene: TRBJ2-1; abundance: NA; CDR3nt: TGTGCCACCAAAATAGCGGGAGAGGGTGAGCAGTTCTTC; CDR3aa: CATKIAGEGEQFF
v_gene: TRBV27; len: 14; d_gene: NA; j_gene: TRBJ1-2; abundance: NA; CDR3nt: TGTGCCAGCAGTTTAGAGGGTGTCTTCGGTGGCTACACCTTC; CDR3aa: CASSLEGVFGGYTF
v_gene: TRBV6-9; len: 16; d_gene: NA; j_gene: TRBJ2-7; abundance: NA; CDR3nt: TGTGCCAGCAGTTATAAGGGCGGGGAACCCTCTTACGAGCAGTACTTC; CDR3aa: CASSYKGGEPSYEQYF
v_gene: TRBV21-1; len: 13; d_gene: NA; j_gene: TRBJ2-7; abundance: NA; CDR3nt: TGTGCCAGCAGCGACAGGAATCTCTACGAGCAGTACTTC; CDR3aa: CASSDRNLYEQYF
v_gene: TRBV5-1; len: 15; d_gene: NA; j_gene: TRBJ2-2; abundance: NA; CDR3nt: TGCGCCAGCAGCTTGTTGGCAGTGAACACCGGGGAGCTGTTTTTT; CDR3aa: CASSLLAVNTGELFF
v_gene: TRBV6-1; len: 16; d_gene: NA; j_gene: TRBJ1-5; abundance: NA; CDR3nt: TGTGCCAGCAGTGGTTCAGGAAGGATCCGCAATCAGCCCCAGCATTTT; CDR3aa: CASSGSGRIRNQPQHF
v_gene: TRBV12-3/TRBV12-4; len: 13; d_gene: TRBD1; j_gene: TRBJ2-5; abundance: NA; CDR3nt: TGTGCCAGCAGGAGAGGGGGCGGGGAGACCCAGTACTTC; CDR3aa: CASRRGGGETQYF
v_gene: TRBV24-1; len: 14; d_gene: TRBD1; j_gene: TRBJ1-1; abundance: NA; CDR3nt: TGTGCCACCAGTGCCCCCGGACAGGGTGAAACCGCTTTCTTT; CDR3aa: CATSAPGQGETAFF
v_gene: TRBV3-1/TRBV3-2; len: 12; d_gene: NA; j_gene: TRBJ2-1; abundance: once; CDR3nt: TGTGCCAGCAGCCAGACTAGTGTGGAGCAGTTCTTC; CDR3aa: CASSQTSVEQFF
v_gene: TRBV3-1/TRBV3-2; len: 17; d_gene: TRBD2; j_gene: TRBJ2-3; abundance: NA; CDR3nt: TGTGCCAGCAGCCAAGATCCCCAAGCGGGACGCACAGATACGCAGTATTTT; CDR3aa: CASSQDPQAGRTDTQYF
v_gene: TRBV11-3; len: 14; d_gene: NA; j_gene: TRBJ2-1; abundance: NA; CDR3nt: TGTGCCAGCAGCTTCGATGACGGGTACAATGAGCAGTTCTTC; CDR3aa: CASSFDDGYNEQFF
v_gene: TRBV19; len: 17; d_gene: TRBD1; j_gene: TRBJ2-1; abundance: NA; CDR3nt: TGTGCCAGTAGTATCTCCGGGACAGGGGACGTTTACAATGAGCAGTTCTTC; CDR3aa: CASSISGTGDVYNEQFF
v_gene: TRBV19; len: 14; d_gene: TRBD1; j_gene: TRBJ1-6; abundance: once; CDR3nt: TGTGCCAGTAGGACAGGGAATTATAATTCACCCCTCCACTTT; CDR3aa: CASRTGNYNSPLHF
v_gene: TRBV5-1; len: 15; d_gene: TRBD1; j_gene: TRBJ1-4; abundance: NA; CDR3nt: TGCGCCAGCAGCTGGACAGGGGCAACTAATGAAAAACTGTTTTTT; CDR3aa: CASSWTGATNEKLFF
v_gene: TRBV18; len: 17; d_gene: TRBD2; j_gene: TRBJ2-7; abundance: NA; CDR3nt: TGTGCCAGCTCCCCCGGACTAGCGGAACCGAATATGTACGAGCAGTACTTC; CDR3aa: CASSPGLAEPNMYEQYF
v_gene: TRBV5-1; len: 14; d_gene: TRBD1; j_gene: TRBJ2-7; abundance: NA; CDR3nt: TGCGCCAGCAGCAGGACAGGGGGCGCCTACGAGCAGTACTTC; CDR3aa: CASSRTGGAYEQYF
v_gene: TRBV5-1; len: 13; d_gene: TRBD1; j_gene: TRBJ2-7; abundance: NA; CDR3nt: TGCGCCAGCAGCGTATTGACAGGGGCCGAGCAGTACTTC; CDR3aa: CASSVLTGAEQYF
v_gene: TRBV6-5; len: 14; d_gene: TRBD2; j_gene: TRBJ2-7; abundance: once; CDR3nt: TGTGCCAGCAAATGGACTAGCGGCCCCTACGAGCAGTACTTC; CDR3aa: CASKWTSGPYEQYF
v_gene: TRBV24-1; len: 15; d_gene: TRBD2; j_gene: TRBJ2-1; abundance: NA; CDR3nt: TGTGCCACCAGTGAGCCGGGACTAGGATACAATGAGCAGTTCTTC; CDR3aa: CATSEPGLGYNEQFF
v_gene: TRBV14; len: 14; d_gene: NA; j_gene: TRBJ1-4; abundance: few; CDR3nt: TGTGCCAGCAGCCTGACAGCCTTTAATGAAAAACTGTTTTTT; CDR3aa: CASSLTAFNEKLFF
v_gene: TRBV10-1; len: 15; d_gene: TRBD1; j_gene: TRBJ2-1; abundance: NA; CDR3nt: TGCGCCAGCAGCGAGGGGACAGGGGGTCGCAATGAGCAGTTCTTC; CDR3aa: CASSEGTGGRNEQFF